The 17 T cell receptor beta chains given below trace back to one sample, sequenced in a study of cytomegalovirus exposure and HLA in healthy donors. The PCR used 60 Vbeta and 13 Jbeta primers. Profiled with immunoSEQ multiplex PCR; TCRdb holds only in-frame clones, not every one. The repertoire holds about 130,000 clones, 65% to 90% seen once, with 2.7% in the top ten. The sequenced material came from PBMCs. Source of these receptors: a man in his fifties or sixties in good health and CMV-seronegative.

This clone was recorded only once. V gene TRBV2 combines with J gene TRBJ2-7, with D perhaps matching TRBD1 (6 bases). The CDR3 sequence is 13 residues long. Germline V gene data show CDR1 as SNHLY and CDR2 as FYNNEI. Trimming cost V 4 bases and J 9 bases, with 16 bases left between them. CDR3 DNA sequence: TGTGCCAGCAGTGCCTATGAGGGGGTAGCGCAGTACTTC. Translation gives CASSAYEGVAQYF.

This sequence joins TRBV11-1 and TRBJ1-1; 7 bases align to TRBD1. CDR1 and CDR2 from the germline V gene are SGHAT and FQDESV (reference sequence). The V and J ends lost 4 bases and 8 bases, in that order; junction bases with no gene match: 7. This CDR3 is 13 amino acids long. The CDR3 reads CASSYGRGFEAFF. CDR3 sequence (DNA): TGTGCCAGCAGCTATGGCAGGGGGTTCGAAGCTTTCTTT. The full variable domain, in which reference TRBV11-1 and TRBJ1-1 provide the parts outside the CDR3, is EAEVAQSPRYKITEKSQAVAFWCDPISGHATLYWYRQILGQGPELLVQFQDESVVDDSQLPKDRFSAERLKGVDSTLKIQPAELGDSAMYLCASSYGRGFEAFFGQGTRLTVV.

Only one count was recorded for this clone. CDR3 sequence reads: CAWSEGQVYEQYF. CDR3 nucleotide sequence: TGTGCCTGGAGTGAGGGACAGGTCTACGAGCAGTACTTC. This sequence joins TRBV30 and TRBJ2-7; 8 bases agree with TRBD1. CDR1 is GTSNPN, CDR2 SVGIG, per germline (reference sequence). V shed 1 base and J 3 bases; nucleotides not matched to a gene: 2. The CDR3 is made up of 13 amino acids.

This clone was observed a handful of times. The chain has TRBV5-4 and TRBJ2-1; 7 nucleotides line up with TRBD1. CDR3 length: 15 residues. The germline V gene encodes CDR1 SGHNT and CDR2 YYREEE (reference sequence). With V trimmed by 4 bases and J by 7 bases, 11 bases remained unmatched. The CDR3 coding sequence is TGTGCCAGCAGCCGTACGGACAGGCCCCCTAATGAGCAGTTCTTC. Translating gives CASSRTDRPPNEQFF.

This chain connects TRBV9 to TRBJ1-1; D remains ambiguous. The CDR3 sequence is 13 residues long. Trimming pared 4 bases from V and 1 base from J, leaving 8 bases between. Germline-derived CDR1 and CDR2 are SGDLS and YYNGEE. The CDR3 region has the DNA TGTGCCAGCAGCCCACAAGAGAACACTGAAGCTTTCTTT. Residues: CASSPQENTEAFF.

This sequence joins TRBV27 and TRBJ2-2; the D gene is possibly TRBD2 (6 bases). Trimming removed 3 bases at V and 6 bases at J, with 8 bases between. Germline V lookup: CDR1 MNHEY, CDR2 SMNVEV (reference sequence). This CDR3 region has 13 residues. The CDR3 sequence: CASSFGGAGELFF. As DNA, the CDR3 is TGTGCCAGCAGTTTTGGCGGGGCCGGGGAGCTGTTTTTT.

Here the CDR3 reads CAVRTGVYQETQYF. DNA for the CDR3: TGTGCCGTTAGAACAGGGGTGTACCAAGAGACCCAGTACTTC. The chain employs TRBV6-6 and TRBJ2-5; 7 nucleotides match TRBD1. J gave up 0 bases and V 11 bases, and 9 bases lay outside the gene matches. There are 14 residues in the CDR3. Germline values: CDR1 MNHNY, CDR2 SVGAGI (reference sequence).

The V and J genes are TRBV7-2 and TRBJ2-7; 7 nucleotides align to TRBD2. The CDR3 contains 14 residues. The germline V gene encodes CDR1 SGHTA and CDR2 FQGNSA. With 3 bases clipped from V and 4 bases from J, the junction kept 6 bases outside the gene matches. The CDR3 DNA reads TGTGCCAGCAGCTTTCACAGCGGGGCTTACGAGCAGTACTTC. It yields the protein CASSFHSGAYEQYF.

This chain connects TRBV6-1 to TRBJ1-1, with D possibly TRBD1 on 6 matching bases. The V gene lost 2 bases and the J gene lost 4 bases, with 20 bases spanning the gap. Germline V gene data show CDR1 as MNHNS and CDR2 as SASEGT. The CDR3 is made up of 17 amino acids. The CDR3 DNA reads TGTGCCAGCAGTGAATATTCGTCCGGGGGGCTGAGCACTGAAGCTTTCTTT. It yields the protein CASSEYSSGGLSTEAFF.

This chain connects TRBV9 to TRBJ2-5; 16 bases are a match to TRBD2. Germline V gene lookup returns CDR1 SGDLS and CDR2 YYNGEE. Trimming removed 2 bases from V and 4 bases from J; junction bases left unmatched: 2. The length of the CDR3 is 16 residues. In DNA form, the CDR3 reads TGTGCCAGCAGCGTGGGACTAGCGGGGGGGAGAGAGACCCAGTACTTC. Its protein product is CASSVGLAGGRETQYF.

This chain connects TRBV14 to TRBJ2-1; TRBD1 aligns across 7 bases. The junction had 12 bases not matched to a gene; V was cut back by 0 bases and J by 13 bases. CDR1 is SGHDN, CDR2 FVKESK, per germline. This CDR3 has 15 residues. The CDR3 DNA sequence: TGTGCCAGCAGCCAAGAGCAGGACAGGAGGAAAGTTCAGTTCTTC. It yields the protein CASSQEQDRRKVQFF.

V and J are TRBV15 and TRBJ1-1; tentatively, D is TRBD1 (5 bases). The CDR3 totals 14 residues. Germline loops: CDR1 LNHNV, CDR2 YYDKDF (reference sequence). The germline V and J ends were trimmed by 3 bases and 5 bases, with 13 bases remaining between them. The CDR3 protein is CATSRGGGATEAFF. The CDR3 bases are TGTGCCACCAGCAGGGGGGGTGGGGCTACTGAAGCTTTCTTT. Full variable domain (missing parts from reference TRBV15 and TRBJ1-1): DAMVIQNPRYQVTQFGKPVTLSCSQTLNHNVMYWYQQKSSQAPKLLFHYYDKDFNNEADTPDNFQSRRPNTSFCFLDIRSPGLGDTAMYLCATSRGGGATEAFFGQGTRLTVV.

The rearrangement joins TRBV5-1 to TRBJ2-5; 9 bases agree with TRBD1. The J call is in doubt because the DNA end fits TRBJ2-7 better. The V gene's germline CDR1 is SGHRS and CDR2 YFSETQ. The CDR3 is 14 amino acids. For the CDR3, the DNA is TGCGCCAGCAAGGACAGGGGAAGGTCCTACGAGCAGTACTTC. This translates into CASKDRGRSYEQYF.

This rearrangement joins TRBV5-1 to TRBJ2-3; TRBD1 matches 8 bases. After removal of 1 base from V and 2 bases from J, the junction contained 6 bases not matched to a gene. The CDR3 consists of 16 residues. Germline V gives CDR1 SGHRS, CDR2 YFSETQ. CDR3 DNA: TGCGCCAGCAGCTTGCGCGGACAGGGTCTCACAGATACGCAGTATTTT. Translated: CASSLRGQGLTDTQYF. Together with reference TRBV5-1 and TRBJ2-3, the CDR3 gives the full variable domain: KAGVTQTPRYLIKTRGQQVTLSCSPISGHRSVSWYQQTPGQGLQFLFEYFSETQRNKGNFPGRFSGRQFSNSRSEMNVSTLELGDSALYLCASSLRGQGLTDTQYFGPGTRLTVL.

V is TRBV29-1 and J is TRBJ1-2; 9 nucleotides align to TRBD1. V was pared by 7 bases and J by 4 bases, with 7 bases of the junction left unmatched. Per germline, CDR1 SQVTM and CDR2 ANQGSEA. CDR3 length: 13 residues. This chain's CDR3 is CSARGGQGYGYTF. DNA of the CDR3: TGCAGCGCCCGAGGGGGACAGGGCTATGGCTACACCTTC.

The chain joins TRBV7-9 to TRBJ2-5; D perhaps matches TRBD2 (5 bases). V was pared by 1 base and J by 2 bases, with 11 bases between. Per germline, CDR1 SEHNR and CDR2 FQNEAQ (reference sequence). This CDR3 is built from 15 residues. The CDR3 bases are TGTGCCAGCAGCTTAGTACGGGGTACTCAAGAGACCCAGTACTTC. It yields the protein CASSLVRGTQETQYF.

V and J are TRBV7-9 and TRBJ1-6; 12 bases are shared with TRBD1. CDR3 length: 17 residues. The junction had 8 bases not matched to a gene; V was cut back by 1 base and J by 10 bases. Germline V gene data show CDR1 as SEHNR and CDR2 as FQNEAQ (reference sequence). In nucleotides, the CDR3 is TGTGCCAGCAGCTTAGGGAGGGACAGGGGGCGAAACTCACCCCTCCACTTT. Its protein product is CASSLGRDRGRNSPLHF.